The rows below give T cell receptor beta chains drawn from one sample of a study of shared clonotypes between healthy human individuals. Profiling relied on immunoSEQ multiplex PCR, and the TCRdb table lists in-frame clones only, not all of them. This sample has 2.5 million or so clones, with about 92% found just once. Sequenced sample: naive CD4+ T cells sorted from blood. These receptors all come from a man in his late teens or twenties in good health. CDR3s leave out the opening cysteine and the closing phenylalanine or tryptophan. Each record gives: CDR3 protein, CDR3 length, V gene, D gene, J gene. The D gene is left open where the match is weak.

ASSVEGASNQPQH	13	TRBV2	TRBD1	TRBJ1-5
ASSVGFSGYYEQY	13	TRBV9	NA	TRBJ2-7
ASSVFRVGETEAF	13	TRBV27	NA	TRBJ1-1
ASSLELAGGTGELF	14	TRBV7-9	TRBD2	TRBJ2-2
ATQRGQGERNYGYT	14	TRBV19	TRBD1	TRBJ1-2
ASSYPGGTEAF	11	TRBV6-5	NA	TRBJ1-1
ASSFGYEQY	9	TRBV5-5	NA	TRBJ2-7
AWGTGGTEAF	10	TRBV30	TRBD1	TRBJ1-1
AISESPAVKETQY	13	TRBV10-3	NA	TRBJ2-5
ASSEWLLSQH	10	TRBV6-1	NA	TRBJ1-5
ASSSAPPGGTGELF	14	TRBV5-4	NA	TRBJ2-2
ASSFGDSYEQY	11	TRBV11-3	NA	TRBJ2-7
ASSEKRGLQETQY	13	TRBV10-1	NA	TRBJ2-5
ASSFTSGHGYT	11	TRBV5-4	NA	TRBJ1-2
ASSEAVWDSTEAF	13	TRBV2	TRBD1	TRBJ1-1
ASSSTSGGEQLKTQY	15	TRBV5-1	TRBD2	TRBJ2-5
ASSLTGQSSGNTIY	14	TRBV7-2	NA	TRBJ1-3
ASSEGGNRYEQY	12	TRBV2	NA	TRBJ2-7
ASSLAQASGANVLT	14	TRBV7-2	NA	TRBJ2-6
ASSPRNTIY	9	TRBV28	NA	TRBJ1-3
ASRPGTGGRVH	11	TRBV6-1	TRBD1	TRBJ1-6
ASSLGGLAGGETQY	14	TRBV7-7	TRBD2	TRBJ2-5
ASSSAPGRPDTEAF	14	TRBV27	NA	TRBJ1-1
ASRRTANSPLH	11	TRBV4-1	NA	TRBJ1-6
ASTRGTGELF	10	TRBV7-6	NA	TRBJ2-2
ASSPGLAGVNEQF	13	TRBV7-2	TRBD2	TRBJ2-1
ASSLRGVNHAYEQY	14	TRBV7-2	NA	TRBJ2-7
ASSNRGLTEKLF	12	TRBV19	TRBD1	TRBJ1-4
ASSAGSSYNSPLH	13	TRBV10-1	NA	TRBJ1-6
ASTDTGTGSPLH	12	TRBV6-6	NA	TRBJ1-6
ASSISESGELF	11	TRBV2	NA	TRBJ2-2
ASSLEGAGTEAF	12	TRBV5-1	TRBD1	TRBJ1-1
ASSFWGSETQY	11	TRBV7-2	NA	TRBJ2-5
ASRISLNDEQF	11	TRBV6-1	NA	TRBJ2-1
ASSYSVLGNYGYT	13	TRBV6-5	NA	TRBJ1-2
ASTSDRAEQY	10	TRBV28	TRBD1	TRBJ2-7
AWNHRRDNEQF	11	TRBV30	NA	TRBJ2-1
ASSLRGLAGQETQY	14	TRBV27	TRBD2	TRBJ2-5
ASSLIRNEQF	10	TRBV7-2	NA	TRBJ2-1
AWSVNRANYGYT	12	TRBV30	NA	TRBJ1-2
ASSFPSGTSGRATDTQY	17	TRBV7-9	TRBD2	TRBJ2-3
SVELDRTYTEAF	12	TRBV29-1	TRBD1	TRBJ1-1